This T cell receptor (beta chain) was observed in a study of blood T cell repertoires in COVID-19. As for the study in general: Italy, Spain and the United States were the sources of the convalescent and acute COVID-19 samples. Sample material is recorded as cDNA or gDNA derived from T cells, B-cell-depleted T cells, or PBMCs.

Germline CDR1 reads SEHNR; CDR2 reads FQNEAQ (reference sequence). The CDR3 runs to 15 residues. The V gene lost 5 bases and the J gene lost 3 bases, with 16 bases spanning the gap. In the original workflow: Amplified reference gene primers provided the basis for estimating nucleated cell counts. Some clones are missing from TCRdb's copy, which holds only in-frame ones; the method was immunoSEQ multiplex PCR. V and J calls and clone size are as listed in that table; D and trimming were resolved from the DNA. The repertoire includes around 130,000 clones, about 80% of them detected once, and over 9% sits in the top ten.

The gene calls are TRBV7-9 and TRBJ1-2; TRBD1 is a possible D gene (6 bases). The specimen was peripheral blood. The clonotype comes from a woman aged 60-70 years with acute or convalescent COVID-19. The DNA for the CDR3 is TGTGCCAGCAGCCCTCTTAAGGGGGTCTACTATGGCTACACCTTC. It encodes CASSPLKGVYYGYTF.